Each of the 23 T cell receptor beta chains below was sequenced from the same sample in a study of T cell repertoires in cytomegalovirus infection. TCRdb independently ran MiXCR on the reads; one entry per CDR3 protein. The data contain around 300,000 distinct CDR3 sequences, approximately 25% of them seen just once; the ten biggest clones take up roughly 13%. Their cognate antigens are unknown. Sequencing used cultured PBMCs, obtained from culture after CMV antigen stimulation. These receptors were collected from a human donor in good health (CMV status not recorded). Some clones in this sample may be carry-over from other donors' samples.

The chain is built from TRBV20-1 and TRBJ2-1; weak D call: TRBD1 (6 bases). Trimming took off 4 bases at V and 4 bases at J, with 17 bases between the two ends. Germline CDR1 DFQATT, CDR2 SNEGSKA (reference sequence). CDR3 length equals 15 residues. The DNA for the CDR3 is TGCAGTGCTATGAAAAGACAGGCAGCTTACAATGAGCAGTTCTTC. Its translation is CSAMKRQAAYNEQFF.

The genes are TRBV13 and TRBJ2-1; 9 nucleotides match TRBD1. Germline trimming cut 4 bases from V and 4 bases from J; bases unmatched to any gene: 5. From germline, CDR1 is PRHDT and CDR2 FYEKMQ (reference sequence). The CDR3 has 15 amino acids. In DNA form, the CDR3 reads TGTGCCAGCAGCTCAACAGGGGGCGGATACAATGAGCAGTTCTTC. Translating it yields CASSSTGGGYNEQFF.

The CDR3 region has the DNA TGTGCCAGCAGTCGGGGACAGGGAAACACTGAAGCTTTCTTT. It yields the protein CASSRGQGNTEAFF. The chain has TRBV6-5 and TRBJ1-1; TRBD1 matches 9 bases. The trim removed 5 bases at V and 2 bases at J, leaving 3 bases unmatched. This CDR3 comprises 14 residues. Germline V lookup: CDR1 MNHEY, CDR2 SVGAGI.

The V gene is TRBV7-2, the J gene TRBJ1-5; 10 bases align to TRBD1. This CDR3 has 15 residues. CDR1 SGHTA and CDR2 FQGNSA come from the germline V gene. The junction had 3 bases not matched to a gene; V was cut back by 1 base and J by 6 bases. CDR3 in DNA: TGTGCCAGCAGCTTAGGGACAGGGGGTCCTCAGCCCCAGCATTTT. Its protein product is CASSLGTGGPQPQHF. The variable domain in full, completed from reference TRBV7-2 and TRBJ1-5, reads GAGVSQSPSNKVTEKGKDVELRCDPISGHTALYWYRQSLGQGLEFLIYFQGNSAPDKSGLPSDRFSAERTGGSVSTLTIQRTQQEDSAVYLCASSLGTGGPQPQHFGDGTRLSIL.

This clonotype was found many times. This chain links TRBV7-2 with TRBJ2-5; 8 nucleotides line up with TRBD2. V was pared by 1 base and J by 4 bases, with 8 bases of the junction left unmatched. The CDR3 has 16 amino acids. Germline V gene lookup returns CDR1 SGHTA and CDR2 FQGNSA. The chain's CDR3 is CASSLVRSGSGETQYF. The CDR3 region has the DNA TGTGCCAGCAGCTTAGTTCGCAGCGGGAGTGGAGAGACCCAGTACTTC.

This clonotype showed up many times. V usage is TRBV29-1 and J usage is TRBJ2-3; D might be TRBD2 (6 bases). CDR3 length: 14 residues. In germline, CDR1 is SQVTM, CDR2 ANQGSEA. V dropped 7 bases and J dropped 2 bases, with 16 bases sitting between them. The CDR3 DNA reads as TGCAGCGCCTCCGGTGGGGAGGTCACAGATACGCAGTATTTT. Amino acid sequence: CSASGGEVTDTQYF.

V is TRBV28 and J is TRBJ2-1; D not certain. CDR3 length: 12 residues. Per germline, CDR1 MDHEN and CDR2 SYDVKM. Trimming pared 2 bases from V and 10 bases from J, leaving 9 bases between. This CDR3 is CASSLRISEQFF. The CDR3 DNA follows: TGTGCCAGCAGTTTACGTATTTCGGAGCAGTTCTTC.

This rearrangement joins TRBV20-1 to TRBJ2-3, with TRBD2 matching over 11 bases. Germline assignment: CDR1 DFQATT and CDR2 SNEGSKA (reference sequence). J gave up 0 bases and V 7 bases, and 3 bases lay outside the gene matches. There are 14 residues in the CDR3. This CDR3 reads CSVGLAASTDTQYF. Here the CDR3 DNA reads TGCAGTGTGGGACTAGCGGCTAGCACAGATACGCAGTATTTT.

The chain carries TRBV7-4 and TRBJ1-3, with 8 bases aligning to TRBD1. The CDR3 runs 17 residues. Unmatched junction bases numbered 14, after V lost 1 base and J lost 9 bases. Germline loops: CDR1 SGHVT, CDR2 SQSDAQ. DNA of the CDR3: TGTGCCAGCAGCTTAGGGCGGGGACAGGATCCTTCAGGCACCATATATTTT. This gives the protein CASSLGRGQDPSGTIYF.

This rearrangement joins TRBV5-1 to TRBJ1-1, with 7 positions matching TRBD1. Germline V lookup: CDR1 SGHRS, CDR2 YFSETQ. The CDR3 consists of 14 residues. V was clipped by 2 bases and J by 7 bases; unmatched bases: 8. The CDR3 DNA reads TGCGCCAGCAGCTTCACAGGGGTTCTCCTTGAAGCTTTCTTT. It yields the protein CASSFTGVLLEAFF.

This clonotype was counted between two and nine times. The rearrangement uses TRBV10-3 and TRBJ2-1; D is unresolved. With 7 bases removed from V and 0 bases from J, the gap between germline ends came to 13 bases. The length of the CDR3 is 15 residues. The V gene's germline CDR1 is ENHRY and CDR2 SYGVKD. CDR3 nucleotides: TGTGCCATCACCGGTGGACGGAGCTCCTACAATGAGCAGTTCTTC. This gives the protein CAITGGRSSYNEQFF.

This rearrangement joins TRBV7-2 to TRBJ1-6, with a tentative D call TRBD1 (6 bases). Germline-derived CDR1 and CDR2 are SGHTA and FQGNSA. V was clipped by 6 bases and J by 9 bases, with 15 bases between them. The CDR3 is made up of 14 amino acids. CDR3 DNA: TGTGCCAGCAGTGGATCAGGGGCAGTTTCACCCCTCCACTTT. It translates to CASSGSGAVSPLHF.

In its sample, this clonotype was seen many times. The chain recombines TRBV4-1 with TRBJ1-4, with D perhaps TRBD1 (6 bases). The CDR3 is 20 amino acids. CDR1 is MGHRA, CDR2 YSYEKL, per germline. With 0 bases removed from V and 10 bases from J, the gap between germline ends came to 30 bases. CDR3 nucleotide sequence: TGCGCCAGCAGCCAAGATCGTATTAGACACAGGGCGCATTGGTCCAGAAAACTGTTTTTT. It yields the protein CASSQDRIRHRAHWSRKLFF.

The gene calls are TRBV12-3 or TRBV12-4 and TRBJ2-1; 10 bases agree with TRBD2. With V trimmed by 6 bases and J by 4 bases, 6 bases remained unmatched. The CDR3 consists of 15 residues. CDR3 loop: CASSFGTSVYNEQFF. CDR3 nucleotides: TGTGCCAGCAGCTTTGGGACTAGCGTTTACAATGAGCAGTTCTTC.

This clonotype has more than one count but fewer than ten. This chain uses TRBV11-2 with TRBJ2-5, with D possibly being TRBD2 (5 bases). Germline CDR1 SGHAT, CDR2 FQNNGV. Trimming pared 5 bases from V and 5 bases from J, leaving 18 bases between. This CDR3 contains 15 residues. The CDR3 DNA sequence: TGTGCCAGCAGCCCCATGGTTACGGGGAGTGAGACCCAGTACTTC. Protein: CASSPMVTGSETQYF. The whole variable domain, remainder taken from reference TRBV11-2 and TRBJ2-5, is EAGVAQSPRYKIIEKRQSVAFWCNPISGHATLYWYQQILGQGPKLLIQFQNNGVVDDSQLPKDRFSAERLKGVDSTLKIQPAKLEDSAVYLCASSPMVTGSETQYFGPGTRLLVL.

This clonotype was found a few times. V is TRBV28 and J is TRBJ1-1, with a possible D match to TRBD1 (5 bases). The germline V and J ends were trimmed by 5 bases and 4 bases, with 14 bases remaining between them. Germline CDR1 reads MDHEN; CDR2 reads SYDVKM. The CDR3 length is 14 residues. In DNA form, the CDR3 reads TGTGCCAGCAGTGCTCACCGACAGAGCACTGAAGCTTTCTTT. Its protein is CASSAHRQSTEAFF.

The rearrangement links TRBV30 to TRBJ1-3; 8 nucleotides agree with TRBD1. J lost 4 bases, V lost 4 bases, and 0 bases had no gene match. The CDR3 loop spans 12 amino acids. In germline, CDR1 is GTSNPN, CDR2 SVGIG (reference sequence). The CDR3 spells CAWTGGGNTIYF. As DNA, the CDR3 is TGTGCCTGGACAGGGGGCGGAAACACCATATATTTT.

V gene TRBV18 combines with J gene TRBJ2-5, with D uncertain. The CDR3 is 14 residues long. Per the germline V gene, CDR1 is KGHSH and CDR2 is LQKENI. V dropped 0 bases and J dropped 4 bases, with 9 bases sitting between them. CDR3: CASSPPGQVETQYF. As DNA, the CDR3 is TGTGCCAGCTCACCACCGGGCCAGGTAGAGACCCAGTACTTC.

V gene TRBV5-1 combines with J gene TRBJ2-1; 7 positions agree with TRBD1. V lost 1 base, J lost 8 bases, and 9 bases stayed unmatched. Germline CDR1 reads SGHRS; CDR2 reads YFSETQ. This CDR3 has 15 residues. The CDR3 nucleotides read TGCGCCAGCAGCTTGACAGGGGCGCGGTACGATGAGCAGTTCTTC. Protein product: CASSLTGARYDEQFF. The full variable domain, with the rest looked up from reference TRBV5-1 and TRBJ2-1, is KAGVTQTPRYLIKTRGQQVTLSCSPISGHRSVSWYQQTPGQGLQFLFEYFSETQRNKGNFPGRFSGRQFSNSRSEMNVSTLELGDSALYLCASSLTGARYDEQFFGPGTRLTVL.

This clonotype was picked up many times. This chain uses TRBV12-3 or TRBV12-4 with TRBJ1-1; D remains unclear. Trimming took 5 bases from V and 2 from J, leaving 12 bases between them. This CDR3 spans 14 amino acids. Here the CDR3 reads CASSRGPANTEAFF. DNA for the CDR3: TGTGCCAGCAGTCGAGGGCCTGCAAACACTGAAGCTTTCTTT.

To note about this clonotype: Sequence at one end of the junction differs from germline and may be a read error. The gene calls are TRBV18 and TRBJ2-2, with D possibly being TRBD2 (7 bases). Germline loops: CDR1 KGHSH, CDR2 LQKENI. This CDR3 region has 16 residues. CDR3 coding DNA: TGTGCCATCTCACCACAGGGACTATTAAGCACCGGGGAGCTGTTTTTT. It encodes CAISPQGLLSTGELFF.

In its sample, this clonotype was seen a few times. The chain couples TRBV7-2 to TRBJ2-7; D gene unclear. The CDR3 runs 14 residues. From germline, CDR1 is SGHTA and CDR2 FQGNSA. V lost 0 bases, J lost 3 bases, and 9 bases lay in between. CDR3 sequence (DNA): TGTGCCAGCAGCTTAGCCCTGCGTGACTACGAGCAGTACGTC. Translating gives CASSLALRDYEQYV.

This clonotype showed up many times. The genes are TRBV7-2 and TRBJ1-2; D gene uncertain. Germline CDR1 reads SGHTA; CDR2 reads FQGNSA. V was cut by 5 bases and J by 2 bases, with 9 bases left in between. The CDR3 has 13 amino acids. CDR3: CASSKDRNYGYTF. DNA of the CDR3: TGTGCCAGCAGCAAGGACCGGAACTATGGCTACACCTTC.